This TCR beta chain was retrieved from a study of control samples from healthy donors and cancer patients (dated by TCRdb to 2018 to 2020). V loses 6 bases, J loses 7 bases, and the germline ends lie 10 bases apart. For CDR1 and CDR2, the germline V gene (reference sequence) lists SEHNR and FQNEAQ. Inclusive of the bounding cysteine and phenylalanine, the CDR3 is 12 residues long. Only the CDR3 part of the read is kept: 36 bases, read in frame from the first base. The library came from the immunoSEQ multiplex PCR assay. The clones in this table, taken by TCRdb from immuneACCESS, are in-frame only. Not every clone is retained; where verified, under half of the shortfall comes from an unresolved V gene, and the cause of the rest is unknown. The table for this sample lists about 95,000 clones; 85% of them were counted only once. The ten largest clones take up 19% of the sample. A note on this clone: The target of this receptor is not known. No base quality information exists; no much larger clone differs at one position.

The sequenced material came from blood. The TCR originated in a young man in good health. The chain employs TRBV7-9 and TRBJ2-1; the D gene is perhaps TRBD1 or TRBD2, each of them matching over 6 bases. The DNA sequence follows: TGTGCCAGCAGACAAGGGGGGAATGAGCAGTTCTTC. This gives the protein CASRQGGNEQFF.